This T cell receptor beta chain appears in the sequencing data of a study of early T cells in non-severe SARS-CoV-2 infection (TCRdb year 2021). With regard to the full study: Because TCR sequencing was done on bulk RNA from unsorted whole blood, the alpha and beta chains could not be paired.

V is pared back by 6 bases and J by 5 bases, with 19 bases lying between the germline termini. The CDR3 has 15 amino acids, counting the end cysteine and phenylalanine. Only CDR3 DNA remains: 45 bases, in frame from the first base. CDR1 and CDR2 are read off the germline V gene (reference sequence) as SEHNR and FQNEAQ. Libraries were constructed by 5' RACE. TCRdb records NextSeq 500 as the sequencer. In the TCR library protocol, unique molecular identifiers were attached to individual cDNA molecules to correct for PCR bias and sequencing error. Sequencing covered both TCR alpha and beta chains, and within each sample the abundances of alpha and beta sequences were tightly co-correlated. In the authors' own workflow: Decombinator V4 was used to annotate TCR sequences for V gene, J gene and CDR3. Expanded TCRs were defined as changing significantly between any two time points under a Poisson model with p below 0.0001. TCR abundances were normalised to the total number of TCRs sequenced in each sample and reported as counts per million. TRAV1-2 paired with TRAJ12, TRAJ20 or TRAJ33 defined MAIT TCRs, while TRAV10 paired with TRAJ18 defined iNKT TCRs. A search of VDJdb, accessed on 1 November 2021, was run for TCRs annotated to CMV, EBV and SARS-CoV-2, with TCRs annotated for multiple antigens excluded. Using fastp trimming at Q25 and MiXCR clonotype assembly, TCRdb reanalyzed the public sequencing data and kept in-frame beta chains. Entries are consolidated by CDR3 protein sequence, retaining the most common genes and DNA. The V and J calls shown here were made by TCRdb, not taken from the authors' results. This sample lists about 60,000 distinct CDR3 sequences; about 8.9% were detected once. The ten largest clones represent approximately 15% of the sample.

Set within a cohort of healthcare workers in London, UK, this nested case-control study involved weekly PCR testing of nasopharyngeal swabs along with blood sampling. Between 23 and 31 March 2020, the week of the UK lockdown, healthcare workers were enrolled and then followed up weekly for as long as 16 weeks. At least ten counts were recorded for this clonotype. Its antigen remains unidentified. It has no much larger one-base neighbor in the sample; base qualities were not kept. General conclusions and limits of the study: VDJdb matching was skewed toward anti-spike CD8 responses, so virus-specific expansions were likely underestimated and private and CD4 specificities were missed.

The chain joins TRBV7-9 to TRBJ1-1, and the D gene may be TRBD1, 6 bases matching. Sequenced input: whole blood. The origin of this receptor is an adult who was a healthcare worker with PCR-confirmed SARS-CoV-2 infection or an uninfected control (not recorded which). Here the CDR3 is given as CASSPSTGFRTEAFF. The bases are TGTGCCAGCAGTCCATCAACAGGGTTTAGGACTGAAGCTTTCTTT.